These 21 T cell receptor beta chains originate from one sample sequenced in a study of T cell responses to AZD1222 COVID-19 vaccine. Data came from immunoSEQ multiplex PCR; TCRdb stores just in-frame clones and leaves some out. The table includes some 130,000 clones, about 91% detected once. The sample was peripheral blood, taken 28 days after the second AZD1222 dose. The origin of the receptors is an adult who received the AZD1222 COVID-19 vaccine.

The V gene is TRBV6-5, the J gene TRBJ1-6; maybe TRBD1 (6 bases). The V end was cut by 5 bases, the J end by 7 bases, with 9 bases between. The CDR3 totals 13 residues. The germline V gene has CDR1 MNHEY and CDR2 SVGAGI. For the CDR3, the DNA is TGTGCCAGCAGTACCACAGGGAATTCACCCCTCCACTTT. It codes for CASSTTGNSPLHF.

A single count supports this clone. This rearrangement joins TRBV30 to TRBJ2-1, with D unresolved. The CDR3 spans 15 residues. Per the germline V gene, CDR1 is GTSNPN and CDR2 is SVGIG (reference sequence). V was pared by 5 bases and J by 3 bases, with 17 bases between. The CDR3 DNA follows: TGTGCCTGGGGCCGGGCCGGCGGTGGCTACAATGAGCAGTTCTTC. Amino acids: CAWGRAGGGYNEQFF.

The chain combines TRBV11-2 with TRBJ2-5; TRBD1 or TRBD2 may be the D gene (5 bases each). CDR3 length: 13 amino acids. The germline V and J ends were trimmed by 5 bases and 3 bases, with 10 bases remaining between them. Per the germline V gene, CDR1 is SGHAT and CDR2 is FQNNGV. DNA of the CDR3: TGTGCCAGCAGCCTTGGGACGGAAGAGACCCAGTACTTC. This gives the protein CASSLGTEETQYF.

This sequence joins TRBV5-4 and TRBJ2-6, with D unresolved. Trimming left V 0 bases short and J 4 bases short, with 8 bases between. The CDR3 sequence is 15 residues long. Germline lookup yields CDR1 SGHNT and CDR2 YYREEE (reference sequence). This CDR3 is CASSLAARGANVLTF. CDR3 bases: TGTGCCAGCAGCTTGGCTGCGCGCGGGGCCAACGTCCTGACTTTC.

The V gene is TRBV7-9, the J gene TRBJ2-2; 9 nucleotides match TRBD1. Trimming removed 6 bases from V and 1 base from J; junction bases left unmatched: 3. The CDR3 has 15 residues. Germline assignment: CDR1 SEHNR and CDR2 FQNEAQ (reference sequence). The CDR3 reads CASRSGQGNTGELFF. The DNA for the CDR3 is TGTGCCAGCAGGTCGGGACAGGGGAACACCGGGGAGCTGTTTTTT.

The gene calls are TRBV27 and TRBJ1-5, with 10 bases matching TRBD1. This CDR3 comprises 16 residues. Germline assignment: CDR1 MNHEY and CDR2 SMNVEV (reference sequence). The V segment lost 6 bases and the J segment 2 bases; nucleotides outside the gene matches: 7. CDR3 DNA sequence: TGTGCCAGCAGCCCGGACAGGGGGTTTGGCAATCAGCCCCAGCATTTT. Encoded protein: CASSPDRGFGNQPQHF.

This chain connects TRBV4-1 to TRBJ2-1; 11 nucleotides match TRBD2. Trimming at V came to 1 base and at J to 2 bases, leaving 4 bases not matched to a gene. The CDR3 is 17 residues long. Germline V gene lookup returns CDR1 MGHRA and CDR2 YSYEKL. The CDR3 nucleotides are TGCGCCAGCAGCCAAGTGGGACTAGCGGCGACCTACAATGAGCAGTTCTTC. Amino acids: CASSQVGLAATYNEQFF.

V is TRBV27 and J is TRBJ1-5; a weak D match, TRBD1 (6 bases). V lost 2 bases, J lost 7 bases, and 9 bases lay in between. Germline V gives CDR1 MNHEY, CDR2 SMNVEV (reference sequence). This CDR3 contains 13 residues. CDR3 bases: TGTGCCAGCAGTTTAGGGGGCGGACAGCCCCAGCATTTT. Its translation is CASSLGGGQPQHF.

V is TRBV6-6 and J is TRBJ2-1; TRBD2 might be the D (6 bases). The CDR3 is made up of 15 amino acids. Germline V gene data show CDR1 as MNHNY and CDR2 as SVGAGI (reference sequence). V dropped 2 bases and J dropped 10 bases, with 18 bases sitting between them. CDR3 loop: CASSYPLAYSGEQFF. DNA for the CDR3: TGTGCCAGCAGTTACCCCCTAGCATATAGCGGAGAGCAGTTCTTC.

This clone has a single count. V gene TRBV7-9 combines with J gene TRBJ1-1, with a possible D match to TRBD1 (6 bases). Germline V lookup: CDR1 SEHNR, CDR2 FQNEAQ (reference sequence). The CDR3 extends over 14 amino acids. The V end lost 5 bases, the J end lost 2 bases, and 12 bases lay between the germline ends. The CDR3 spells CASSPRGLNTEAFF. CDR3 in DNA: TGTGCCAGCAGCCCGCGGGGGCTTAACACTGAAGCTTTCTTT.

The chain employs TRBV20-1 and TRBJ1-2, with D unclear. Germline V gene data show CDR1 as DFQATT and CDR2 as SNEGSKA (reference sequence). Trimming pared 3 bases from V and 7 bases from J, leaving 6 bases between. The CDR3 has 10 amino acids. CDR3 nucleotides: TGCAGTGCTAGTCCTCCTGGCTACACCTTC. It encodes CSASPPGYTF.

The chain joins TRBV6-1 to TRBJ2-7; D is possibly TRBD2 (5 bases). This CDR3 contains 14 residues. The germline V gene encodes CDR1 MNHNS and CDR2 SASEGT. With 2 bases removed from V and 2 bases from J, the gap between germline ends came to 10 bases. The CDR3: CASSEYSGPYEQYV. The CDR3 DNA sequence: TGTGCCAGCAGTGAATACAGCGGCCCCTACGAGCAGTACGTC.

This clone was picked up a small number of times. CDR3 in amino acids: CASSLEGRAPGYTF. The CDR3 DNA follows: TGTGCCAGCAGCTTAGAGGGCCGGGCTCCCGGCTACACCTTC. This sequence joins TRBV11-2 and TRBJ1-2, with unresolved D. Looked up from germline, CDR1 is SGHAT and CDR2 is FQNNGV. This CDR3 has 14 amino acids. V was pared by 0 bases and J by 8 bases, with 13 bases between.

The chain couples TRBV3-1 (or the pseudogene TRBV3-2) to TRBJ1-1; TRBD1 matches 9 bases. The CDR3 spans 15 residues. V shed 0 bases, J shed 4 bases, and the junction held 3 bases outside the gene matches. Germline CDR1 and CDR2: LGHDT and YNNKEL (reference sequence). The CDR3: CASSQELQGATEAFF. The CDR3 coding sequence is TGTGCCAGCAGCCAAGAACTACAGGGGGCCACTGAAGCTTTCTTT.

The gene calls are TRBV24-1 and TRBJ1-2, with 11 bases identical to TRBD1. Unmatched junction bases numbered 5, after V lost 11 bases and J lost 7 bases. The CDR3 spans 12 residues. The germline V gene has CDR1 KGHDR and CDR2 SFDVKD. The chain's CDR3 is CARTGGCSGYTF. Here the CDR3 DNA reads TGTGCCAGGACAGGGGGCTGTAGTGGCTACACCTTC.

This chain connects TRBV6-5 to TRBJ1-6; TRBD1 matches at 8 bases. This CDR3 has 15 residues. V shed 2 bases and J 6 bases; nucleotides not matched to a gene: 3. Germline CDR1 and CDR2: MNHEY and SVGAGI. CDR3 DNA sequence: TGTGCCAGCAGTTACGGGGGACAGGTTAATTCACCCCTCCACTTT. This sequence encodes CASSYGGQVNSPLHF.

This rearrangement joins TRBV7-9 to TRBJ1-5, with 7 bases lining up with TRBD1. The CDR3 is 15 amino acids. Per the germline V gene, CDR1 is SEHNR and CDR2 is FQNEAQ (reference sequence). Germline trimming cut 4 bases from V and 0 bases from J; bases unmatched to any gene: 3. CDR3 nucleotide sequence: TGTGCCAGCAGCTCCGGGACAGCTAGCAATCAGCCCCAGCATTTT. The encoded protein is CASSSGTASNQPQHF.

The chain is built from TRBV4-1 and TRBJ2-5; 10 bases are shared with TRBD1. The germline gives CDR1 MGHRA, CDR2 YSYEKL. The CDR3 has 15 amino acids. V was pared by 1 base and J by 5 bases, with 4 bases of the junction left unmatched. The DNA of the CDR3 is TGCGCCAGCAGCCAAGTTGGGACAGGGGTCGAGACCCAGTACTTC. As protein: CASSQVGTGVETQYF.

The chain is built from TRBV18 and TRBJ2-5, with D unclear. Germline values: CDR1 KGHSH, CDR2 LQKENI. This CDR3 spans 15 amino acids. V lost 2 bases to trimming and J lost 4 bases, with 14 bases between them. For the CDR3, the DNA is TGTGCCAGCTCACCAGCGGCCTCCAGGCGAGAGACCCAGTACTTC. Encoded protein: CASSPAASRRETQYF. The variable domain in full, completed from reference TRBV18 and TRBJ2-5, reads NAGVMQNPRHLVRRRGQEARLRCSPMKGHSHVYWYRQLPEEGLKFMVYLQKENIIDESGMPKERFSAEFPKEGPSILRIQQVVRGDSAAYFCASSPAASRRETQYFGPGTRLLVL.

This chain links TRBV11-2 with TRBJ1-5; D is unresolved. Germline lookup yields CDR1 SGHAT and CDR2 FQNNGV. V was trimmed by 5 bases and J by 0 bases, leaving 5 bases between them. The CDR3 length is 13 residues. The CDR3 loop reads CASSASSNQPQHF. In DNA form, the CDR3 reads TGTGCCAGCAGCGCGAGTAGCAATCAGCCCCAGCATTTT.

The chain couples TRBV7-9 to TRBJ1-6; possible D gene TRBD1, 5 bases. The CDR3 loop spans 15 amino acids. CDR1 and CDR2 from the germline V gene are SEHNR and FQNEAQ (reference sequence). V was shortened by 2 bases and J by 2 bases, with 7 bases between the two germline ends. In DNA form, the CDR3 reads TGTGCCAGCAGCTTATCACAGGCCTATAATTCACCCCTCCACTTT. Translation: CASSLSQAYNSPLHF.